The 2 T cell receptor beta chains reported below all come from one sample, sequenced in a study of T cell responses to AZD1222 COVID-19 vaccine. Only in-frame clones appear in the TCRdb table, and some are missing; sequencing was by immunoSEQ multiplex PCR. The data contain some 110,000 clones, around 80% of them singletons. Sequenced here: peripheral blood, sampled on day 0 of AZD1222 vaccination. These receptors were obtained from an adult in good health.

This chain joins TRBV10-2 and TRBJ2-2; 8 nucleotides match TRBD2. After removal of 8 bases from V and 5 bases from J, the junction contained 10 bases not matched to a gene. The CDR3 has 15 amino acids. Per the germline V gene, CDR1 is WSHSY and CDR2 is SAAADI. The chain's CDR3 is CASVFAGGSTGELFF. CDR3 DNA sequence: TGCGCCAGCGTATTCGCGGGGGGCAGTACCGGGGAGCTGTTTTTT.

The genes are TRBV6-5 and TRBJ1-6; 7 bases match TRBD1. With V trimmed by 5 bases and J by 5 bases, 3 bases remained unmatched. Germline assignment: CDR1 MNHEY and CDR2 SVGAGI. The CDR3 has 14 residues. In DNA, the CDR3 is TGTGCCAGCAGTCAGGGGGTCAATAATTCACCCCTCCACTTT. As protein: CASSQGVNNSPLHF.